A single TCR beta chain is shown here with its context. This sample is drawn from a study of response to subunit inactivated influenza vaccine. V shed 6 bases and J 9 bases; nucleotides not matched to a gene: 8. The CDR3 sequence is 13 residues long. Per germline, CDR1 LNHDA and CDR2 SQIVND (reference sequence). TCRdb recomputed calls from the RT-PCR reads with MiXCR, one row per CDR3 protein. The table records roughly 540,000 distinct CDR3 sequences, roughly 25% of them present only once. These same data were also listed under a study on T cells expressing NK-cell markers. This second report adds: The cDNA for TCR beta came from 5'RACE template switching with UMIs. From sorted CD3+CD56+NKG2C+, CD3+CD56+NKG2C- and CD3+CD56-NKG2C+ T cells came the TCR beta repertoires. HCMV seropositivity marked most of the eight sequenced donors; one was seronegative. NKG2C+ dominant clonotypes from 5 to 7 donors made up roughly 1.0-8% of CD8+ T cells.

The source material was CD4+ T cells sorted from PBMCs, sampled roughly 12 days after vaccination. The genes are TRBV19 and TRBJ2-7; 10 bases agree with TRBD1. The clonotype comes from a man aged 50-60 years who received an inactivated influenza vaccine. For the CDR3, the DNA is TGTGCCAGTAGCGGGGACAGGGGTCTACGGCAGTACTTC. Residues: CASSGDRGLRQYF.